This T cell receptor (beta chain) was recorded in a study of blood T cell repertoires in COVID-19. This CDR3 region has 15 residues. V trimming: 4 bases; J trimming: 5 bases; junction bases outside the gene matches: 6. Germline-derived CDR1 and CDR2 are MDHEN and SYDVKM. TCRdb's table, derived via immunoSEQ multiplex PCR, lists solely in-frame clones and lacks some. The top ten clones hold 3.5% to 4% of a sample with roughly 70,000 clones, roughly 90% of them seen once. This clonotype originated in a man between 65 and 79 years old with acute or convalescent COVID-19. Sequencing was carried out using peripheral blood. The chain employs TRBV28 and TRBJ1-5; 9 bases align to TRBD1. The CDR3 DNA is TGTGCCAGCAGTTCCCCGGGACAGGGCCATCAGCCCCAGCATTTT. The encoded protein is CASSSPGQGHQPQHF.